This TCR beta chain was recovered during a study of T cell responses to AZD1222 COVID-19 vaccine. Only one count was recorded for this clone. Its antigen is undetermined. Profiling relied on immunoSEQ multiplex PCR, and the TCRdb table lists in-frame clones only, not all of them. Of approximately 94,000 clones listed, more than 75% are singletons. General study points: Clonal diversity was possibly underestimated, and the donors were mostly white British, with more females. After the peak T cell response, and only then, were repertoires sampled.

This TCR derives from an adult in good health. This specimen consisted of peripheral blood, obtained on day 0 of MenACWY control vaccination.

The CDR3: CASSPRTSGREKQFF. Written as DNA, the CDR3 is TGTGCCAGCAGCCCGCGGACTAGCGGGAGAGAGAAGCAGTTCTTC. The chain carries TRBV9 and TRBJ2-1; 13 bases align to TRBD2. This CDR3 contains 15 residues. With V trimmed by 4 bases and J by 11 bases, 9 bases remained unmatched. Germline V gene sequence: CDR1 SGDLS, CDR2 YYNGEE.